The source of this T cell receptor (beta chain) is a study of T cells expressing NK-cell markers. Study summary: According to the study, TCR beta repertoires originated from sorted CD3+CD56+NKG2C+, CD3+CD56+NKG2C- and CD3+CD56-NKG2C+ T cells.

This CDR3 has 16 residues. TCRdb reanalyzed the 5' RACE reads, giving one entry per CDR3 protein sequence and no DNA. The sample shows approximately 150,000 distinct CDR3 sequences, and 9% to 15% sits with its ten largest clones. This sequence was found in a man aged 18 to 29 in good health. The chain carries TRBV12-3 or TRBV12-4 and TRBJ2-1; TCRdb names TRBD2, which stays unverified in the absence of DNA. Sequenced material: blood T cells: a sorted CD56 or NKG2C T cell subset, CD4+ or CD8+ T cells, or bulk PBMC T cells (not recorded which). CDR3 sequence: CASSLRLAGVYDEQFF.